These T cell receptor beta chains were read from a single sample in a study of patients and donors after allogeneic stem cell transplantation. Each CDR3 protein gets one entry after TCRdb re-called the RT-PCR reads with MiXCR. The sample gives over 350,000 distinct CDR3 sequences, approximately 16% of which show up once; roughly 7% is in the top ten. Sequencing input: blood, either unsorted or a sorted T cell fraction (not recorded which). The receptors originated from a human donor who was either an allogeneic HSCT recipient or a stem cell or donor lymphocyte infusion donor (not recorded which). It is not recorded whose cells these are; they may come from a transplant donor. Both conserved end residues are part of each CDR3. A D gene is named only where the DNA matches it firmly. Expanded clones are given a class, and other clones once, few, many or no size at all.

.	.	TRBJ1-5	TRBV12-3/TRBV12-4	TGTGCCAGCAGTTTCAGGGGTAGTAGCAATCAGCCCCAGCATTTT	CASSFRGSSNQPQHF
TRBD2	few	TRBJ2-5	TRBV15	TGTGCCACCAGCCGTGAGACTAGCGCGTTGTCTGGGACCCAGTACTTC	CATSRETSALSGTQYF
TRBD1	many	TRBJ2-7	TRBV12-3/TRBV12-4	TGTGCCAGCAGCACAAGTATCAAGACAGGGGACGAGCAGTACTTC	CASSTSIKTGDEQYF
.	.	TRBJ2-1	TRBV20-1	TGCAGTGCTAGTTGGCGGCTTCCGGGGCACAATGAGCAGTTCTTC	CSASWRLPGHNEQFF
TRBD1	.	TRBJ2-5	TRBV12-3/TRBV12-4	TGTGCCAGCAGTCTTGACAGGGTTGAGTACTTC	CASSLDRVEYF
TRBD1	few	TRBJ1-2	TRBV29-1	TGCAGCGTTATGGACAGGGCCTATGGCTACACCTTC	CSVMDRAYGYTF
.	many	TRBJ1-2	TRBV6-2/TRBV6-3	TGTGCCAGCAGTTACGGGCGAGGCTACACCTTC	CASSYGRGYTF
TRBD1	.	TRBJ1-5	TRBV20-1	TGCAGTGCTCTGACGGGACAGGGGGAACATAGCAATCAGCCCCAGCATTTT	CSALTGQGEHSNQPQHF
.	many	TRBJ1-5	TRBV4-3	TGCGCCAGCAGCCAAGAGCCAGGGACGCCCCAGCATTTT	CASSQEPGTPQHF
.	.	TRBJ1-4	TRBV18	TGTGCCAGCTCACCTACTAAGGGCATCAATGAAAAACTGTTTTTT	CASSPTKGINEKLFF
.	few	TRBJ2-7	TRBV4-3	TGCGCCAGCAGCCAAGAGGACTCCCACGAGCAGTACTTC	CASSQEDSHEQYF
.	.	TRBJ1-4	TRBV5-5	TGTGCCTCCCCTGGGCAGGGAGCAACTAATGAAAAACTGTTTTTT	CASPGQGATNEKLFF
.	few	TRBJ2-2	TRBV15	TGTGCCACCAGCAGAGATGGTCCGGCGAACACCGGGGAGCTGTTTTTT	CATSRDGPANTGELFF
TRBD1	.	TRBJ2-7	TRBV24-1	TGTGCCACCAGTGGGGAAACAGGGGGCGCCTACGAGCAGTACTTC	CATSGETGGAYEQYF
.	few	TRBJ1-5	TRBV28	TGTGCCAGCAGTTTGGAGGGGAGCAGAGCTCAGCCCCAGCATTTT	CASSLEGSRAQPQHF
.	once	TRBJ1-4	TRBV20-1	TGCAGTGCTAGCAACAGGGAAAAACTGTTTTTT	CSASNREKLFF
.	few	TRBJ1-5	TRBV20-1	TGCAGTGCTAGAGATTATCAGGGGCAGGCCCAGCATTTT	CSARDYQGQAQHF
.	.	TRBJ2-7	TRBV4-2	TGTGCCAGCAGCCAATTAGGCAGGGGCGAGCAGTACTTC	CASSQLGRGEQYF
.	.	TRBJ1-5	TRBV6-1	TGTGCCAGCAGCCAACAGGGTGGGCAGCCCCAGCATTTT	CASSQQGGQPQHF
.	.	TRBJ2-1	TRBV7-3	TGTGCCAGCAGCTTACGATTCGGGGTACGTGAGCAGTTCTTC	CASSLRFGVREQFF
TRBD1	.	TRBJ2-7	TRBV29-1	TGCAGCGTTGACGGGGACAGGGAAACCAACGAGCAGTACTTC	CSVDGDRETNEQYF
.	few	TRBJ1-6	TRBV25-1	TGTGCCAGCAGGCGTGGGGGGACACCCCTCCACTTT	CASRRGGTPLHF
TRBD1	.	TRBJ2-2	TRBV25-1	TGTGCCAGCAGTGACTATAAGGGGGGCAGGGGGCAAGACGGGGAGCTGTTTTTT	CASSDYKGGRGQDGELFF
TRBD1	many	TRBJ2-7	TRBV2	TGTGCCAGCAGAAGGCAGGGGGCCTACGAGCAGTACTTC	CASRRQGAYEQYF
.	few	TRBJ2-7	TRBV7-2	TGTGCCAGCAGCTTAGCCGGGACAACCTCGGAAGAGCAGTACTTC	CASSLAGTTSEEQYF
.	.	TRBJ2-3	TRBV4-3	TGCGCCAGCAGCCATTCCCTCTCGGGGTCTAGCACAGATACGCAGTATTTT	CASSHSLSGSSTDTQYF
.	.	TRBJ1-4	TRBV25-1	TGTGCCAGCAGTGAATCGCCGGGTACGGATGAAAAACTGTTTTTT	CASSESPGTDEKLFF
.	few	TRBJ2-3	TRBV18	TGTGCCAGCTCACCGTTGGGGGCGCAGTATTTT	CASSPLGAQYF